This T cell receptor beta chain was captured by sequencing in a study of sequential checkpoint blockade in melanoma. The J segment lost 1 base and the V segment lost 6 bases, leaving 14 bases of the junction unmatched. Germline V gives CDR1 SNHLY, CDR2 FYNNEI. The CDR3 totals 18 residues. The sample's treatment: randomized to nivolumab then ipilimumab (arm A) or the reverse (arm B). Live CD3+CD8+ CD19− CD56− cells were sorted from PBMCs. The assay was immunoSEQ multiplex PCR, and TCRdb's table has in-frame clones only and misses some. The data contain around 20,000 clones, 56% of them singletons. The chain carries TRBV2 and TRBJ2-7; 11 nucleotides match TRBD2. The receptor was derived from a human donor with melanoma. The source was CD8+ T cells sorted from blood (inferred from file names), collected from a patient given nivolumab and ipilimumab in sequence. The CDR3 spells CASRPGLAAHHPSYEQYF. CDR3 sequence (DNA): TGTGCCAGCAGGCCGGGACTAGCGGCTCACCACCCGTCCTACGAGCAGTACTTC.